Listed below are T cell receptor beta chains from one sample, sequenced in a study of CD4 and CD8 cells across lung adenocarcinoma regions. TCRdb re-called the PCR reads through MiXCR, storing one row per CDR3 protein. The table has around 25,000 distinct CDR3 sequences, 40% to 60% seen once. What was sequenced was CD8+ T cells from the center of a lung tumor. The receptors were sampled from a male donor with lung adenocarcinoma. The CD4 and CD8 labels of this study may be unreliable. The CDR3 runs from the conserved cysteine through the conserved F or W. Each record gives: D gene, J gene, clone size, V gene, CDR3 length, CDR3 DNA, CDR3 protein. D genes are given only for firm matches. Part of the rows lack a size; the others show once, few, many or a class for expanded clones.

d_call: NA
j_call: TRBJ2-2
clone_size: NA
v_call: TRBV7-2
cdr3_length: 18
cdr3_nt: TGTGCCAGCAGCCACTCCGGGCCTCTACCCATGAACACCGGGGAGCTGTTTTTT
cdr3_aa: CASSHSGPLPMNTGELFF

d_call: TRBD2
j_call: TRBJ2-4
clone_size: NA
v_call: TRBV6-1
cdr3_length: 15
cdr3_nt: TGTGCCGCGGGCCGCGGGGGGCGTGACCAAGACACTCAGTACTTC
cdr3_aa: CAAGRGGRDQDTQYF

d_call: NA
j_call: TRBJ2-3
clone_size: few
v_call: TRBV6-5
cdr3_length: 15
cdr3_nt: TGTGCCAGCAGTTACTCGATCCAGAGGACAGATACGCAGTATTTT
cdr3_aa: CASSYSIQRTDTQYF

d_call: NA
j_call: TRBJ2-3
clone_size: medium-sized
v_call: TRBV6-6
cdr3_length: 13
cdr3_nt: TGTGCCAGCAGTAACCAGGGGCCAGATACGCAGTATTTT
cdr3_aa: CASSNQGPDTQYF

d_call: NA
j_call: TRBJ1-3
clone_size: many
v_call: TRBV7-2
cdr3_length: 15
cdr3_nt: TGTGCCAGCAGCATCGACAGGCTCACAGGAAACACCATATATTTT
cdr3_aa: CASSIDRLTGNTIYF

d_call: TRBD2
j_call: TRBJ2-1
clone_size: NA
v_call: TRBV6-1
cdr3_length: 13
cdr3_nt: TGTGCCAGCGGGCGGGAGTTTCCAAATGAGCAGTTCTTC
cdr3_aa: CASGREFPNEQFF

d_call: NA
j_call: TRBJ1-1
clone_size: NA
v_call: TRBV6-1
cdr3_length: 15
cdr3_nt: TGTGCCAGCTTTCCCCACACGGAAGTGAACACTGAAGCTTTCTTT
cdr3_aa: CASFPHTEVNTEAFF

d_call: NA
j_call: TRBJ2-7
clone_size: once
v_call: TRBV6-1
cdr3_length: 16
cdr3_nt: TGTGCCAGCAGCCCATCCCCCGACGGAGCCCCAGATACGCAGTACTTC
cdr3_aa: CASSPSPDGAPDTQYF

d_call: NA
j_call: TRBJ2-1
clone_size: NA
v_call: TRBV6-1
cdr3_length: 13
cdr3_nt: TGTGCCAGCACTGAACAGGGGAGGGATGAGCAGTTCTTC
cdr3_aa: CASTEQGRDEQFF

d_call: NA
j_call: TRBJ2-5
clone_size: medium-sized
v_call: TRBV6-1
cdr3_length: 12
cdr3_nt: TGTGCCAGCAGGGGAGCGGGAGAGACCCAGTACTTC
cdr3_aa: CASRGAGETQYF

d_call: TRBD2
j_call: TRBJ2-1
clone_size: NA
v_call: TRBV25-1
cdr3_length: 15
cdr3_nt: TGTGCCAGCAGTGATAGGATGGCTAGCGGGGATGAGCAGTTCTTC
cdr3_aa: CASSDRMASGDEQFF

d_call: NA
j_call: TRBJ2-1
clone_size: medium-sized
v_call: TRBV25-1
cdr3_length: 16
cdr3_nt: TGTGCCAGCAGTGAACGGACAGAACCGGTAGGCAATGAGCAGTTCTTC
cdr3_aa: CASSERTEPVGNEQFF

d_call: TRBD1
j_call: TRBJ2-4
clone_size: NA
v_call: TRBV6-1
cdr3_length: 18
cdr3_nt: TGTGCCAGCAGTGAAAGGACAGGGCGGGGACTAGCCAAAAACATTCAGTACTTC
cdr3_aa: CASSERTGRGLAKNIQYF

d_call: TRBD1
j_call: TRBJ1-2
clone_size: NA
v_call: TRBV6-1
cdr3_length: 16
cdr3_nt: TGTGCCAGCAGCGACACCGGGACAGAAATTCCCTATGGCTACACCTTC
cdr3_aa: CASSDTGTEIPYGYTF